This T cell receptor beta chain comes out of a study of identical twins. Regarding the study as a whole: Memory repertoires showed no such pattern, whereas abundant cord blood beta clonotypes carried fewer insertions. Conclusions rested on cross-sectional statistics rather than following the same donors. A partial confounding effect on zero-insertion analyses could come from invariant MAIT and iNKT cells.

This CDR3 region has 12 residues. Trimming took off 6 bases at V and 3 bases at J, with 10 bases between the two ends. Germline values: CDR1 SGHDT, CDR2 YYEEEE. Notes on this clonotype: What it binds is not known.

A universal primer site was incorporated via template switching, and the cDNA contained unique molecular identifiers. Via MiXCR, TCRdb re-called the 5' RACE reads, giving one row per CDR3 protein. The data contain roughly 350,000 distinct CDR3 sequences, more than 9% of them singletons. A further study also used this sample, focusing on yellow fever vaccine responses in identical twins.

The origin of this receptor is a woman under 30 in good health. This chain links TRBV5-6 with TRBJ2-7; D could derive from TRBD1 or TRBD2 (6 bases each). Specimen: CD8+ T cells sorted from blood. CDR3 protein: CASTGGGYEQYF. The DNA for the CDR3 is TGTGCCAGCACCGGGGGCGGCTACGAGCAGTACTTC.